These 19 T cell receptor beta chains were all obtained from the same sample, sequenced in a study of blood T cells in healthy people across ages. Sample-barcoded 5' priming and a J-beta primer mix drove a second PCR of roughly 7 to 11 cycles. TCRdb reprocessed the 5' RACE reads via MiXCR and lists one record per CDR3 protein. The sample carries under 950,000 distinct CDR3 sequences, roughly 20% recorded once. Source material: blood. The receptors originated from a man between 65 and 85 years old in good health.

The chain has TRBV12-3 or TRBV12-4 and TRBJ2-1; perhaps TRBD2 as D (6 bases). CDR3 size: 17 residues. The V and J ends lost 10 bases and 4 bases respectively, with 26 bases between them. The CDR3 is CANSPGLAGPMYNEQFF. The CDR3 DNA reads TGTGCCAACAGCCCCGGACTGGCGGGGCCAATGTACAATGAGCAGTTCTTC.

The CDR3 DNA follows: TGCAGCGTTGAGGGTAGGGCAACCTACAATGAGCAGTTCTTC. Its translation is CSVEGRATYNEQFF. V usage is TRBV29-1 and J usage is TRBJ2-1; D is ambiguous. CDR3 size: 14 residues. Per germline, CDR1 SQVTM and CDR2 ANQGSEA. Trimming stripped 3 bases from V and 2 bases from J, with 11 bases between.

This rearrangement joins TRBV6-2 or TRBV6-3 to TRBJ2-1; either TRBD1 or TRBD2 may supply D (7 bases each). Germline CDR1 reads MNHEY; CDR2 reads SVGEGT. This CDR3 is 18 amino acids long. Trimming stripped 6 bases from V and 0 bases from J, with 21 bases between. The CDR3 loop is CASRPGGRTGSSYNEQFF. CDR3 DNA sequence: TGTGCCAGCAGGCCCGGGGGGAGGACAGGAAGCTCCTACAATGAGCAGTTCTTC.

The chain joins TRBV29-1 to TRBJ2-2, with 13 bases matching TRBD2. The V gene's germline CDR1 is SQVTM and CDR2 ANQGSEA. The V and J ends lost 6 bases and 8 bases, in that order; junction bases with no gene match: 3. The CDR3 runs to 13 residues. Written as DNA, the CDR3 is TGCAGCGTCGGACTAGCGGGAGAGGGGGAGCTGTTTTTT. Its protein is CSVGLAGEGELFF.

This rearrangement joins TRBV2 to TRBJ2-7; D is unresolved. Between the trimmed V and J ends, which lost 2 bases and 1 base, there was a span of 3 bases. This CDR3 spans 12 amino acids. CDR1 is SNHLY, CDR2 FYNNEI, per germline. For the CDR3, the DNA is TGTGCCAGCAGTGAACAGTCCTACGAGCAGTACTTC. It specifies CASSEQSYEQYF. The full variable domain, rest sourced from reference TRBV2 and TRBJ2-7, is EPEVTQTPSHQVTQMGQEVILRCVPISNHLYFYWYRQILGQKVEFLVSFYNNEISEKSEIFDDQFSVERPDGSNFTLKIRSTKLEDSAMYFCASSEQSYEQYFGPGTRLTVT.

This clonotype has only a few counts. This chain uses TRBV29-1 with TRBJ1-4; 10 bases align to TRBD1. The germline V gene has CDR1 SQVTM and CDR2 ANQGSEA. J was trimmed by 7 bases and V by 4 bases; bases with no gene match: 9. This CDR3 spans 15 amino acids. The CDR3 sequence is CSVGRDRGGGEKLFF. DNA of the CDR3: TGCAGCGTTGGCCGGGACAGGGGCGGTGGTGAAAAACTGTTTTTT.

This clonotype was counted only a few times. The chain is built from TRBV6-2 or TRBV6-3 and TRBJ2-3, with D hard to call. The CDR3 covers 15 residues. V lost 4 bases, J lost 5 bases, and 16 bases lay in between. The germline V gene encodes CDR1 MNHEY and CDR2 SVGEGT. For the CDR3, the DNA is TGTGCCAGCAGTTCCGCCTTAGGTGTTGTAGATACGCAGTATTTT. Translating gives CASSSALGVVDTQYF.

This clonotype has only a few counts. The V and J genes are TRBV7-8 and TRBJ1-1; D is possibly TRBD1 (6 bases). V shed 1 base and J shed 4 bases, with 16 bases lying between them. CDR1 SGHVS and CDR2 FQNEAQ come from the germline V gene. This CDR3 comprises 16 residues. CDR3 loop: CASSLVGRGLGTEAFF. The CDR3 DNA reads as TGTGCCAGCAGCTTAGTCGGCAGGGGTTTGGGCACTGAAGCTTTCTTT.

This clonotype has a handful of counts. Relative to the germline gene, one junction end is altered; a read error may explain this. This sequence joins TRBV12-3 or TRBV12-4 and TRBJ1-2; 8 nucleotides align to TRBD1. This CDR3 has 12 residues. The CDR3 DNA reads TGTGCCAGCAGTTTAGCGCGGACAGGGCCTCTCTTC. Protein: CASSLARTGPLF.

The chain has TRBV7-9 and TRBJ1-5, with 7 bases aligning to TRBD1. Germline CDR1 SEHNR, CDR2 FQNEAQ (reference sequence). V was clipped by 5 bases and J by 6 bases; unmatched bases: 4. CDR3 size: 13 residues. The DNA for the CDR3 is TGTGCCAGCAGCCGGACAGGTTTTCAGCCCCAGCATTTT. Its translation: CASSRTGFQPQHF.

There are a few counts of this clonotype. The chain has TRBV18 and TRBJ1-5; D is uncertain. CDR1 and CDR2 from the germline V gene are KGHSH and LQKENI. V was pared by 6 bases and J by 0 bases, with 12 bases between. This CDR3 comprises 15 residues. CDR3 bases: TGTGCCAGCTCCGATGAGTTGTTTAGCAATCAGCCCCAGCATTTT. Translation: CASSDELFSNQPQHF. Full variable domain (missing parts from reference TRBV18 and TRBJ1-5): NAGVMQNPRHLVRRRGQEARLRCSPMKGHSHVYWYRQLPEEGLKFMVYLQKENIIDESGMPKERFSAEFPKEGPSILRIQQVVRGDSAAYFCASSDELFSNQPQHFGDGTRLSIL.

CDR3 sequence: CSAGYGGGGDIQYF. In DNA form, the CDR3 reads TGCAGTGCTGGATACGGAGGGGGTGGGGACATTCAGTACTTC. The V and J genes are TRBV20-1 and TRBJ2-4; the D gene could be TRBD1 or TRBD2 (6 bases each). Trimming shortened V by 5 bases and J by 8 bases, and 19 bases separated the two germline ends. The CDR3 has 14 amino acids. Germline lookup yields CDR1 DFQATT and CDR2 SNEGSKA (reference sequence).

V gene TRBV7-2 combines with J gene TRBJ2-3; TRBD2 matches 11 bases. The CDR3 spans 17 residues. After removal of 5 bases from V and 0 bases from J, the junction contained 7 bases not matched to a gene. The germline V gene has CDR1 SGHTA and CDR2 FQGNSA. The CDR3 sequence is CASSEPSGRLSTDTQYF. CDR3 coding DNA: TGTGCCAGCAGCGAACCTAGCGGGAGGCTTAGCACAGATACGCAGTATTTT. The whole variable domain, filled in from reference TRBV7-2 and TRBJ2-3, reads GAGVSQSPSNKVTEKGKDVELRCDPISGHTALYWYRQSLGQGLEFLIYFQGNSAPDKSGLPSDRFSAERTGGSVSTLTIQRTQQEDSAVYLCASSEPSGRLSTDTQYFGPGTRLTVL.

This clonotype was detected only a few times. The rearrangement joins TRBV3-1 to TRBJ2-5, with a weak D call TRBD2 (6 bases). TRBJ2-7 matches the DNA end more closely, so the J call is doubtful. In germline, CDR1 is LGHDT, CDR2 YNNKEL (reference sequence). The CDR3 is 12 amino acids. CDR3 in amino acids: CASSELAGEQYF. In DNA form, the CDR3 reads TGTGCCAGCAGCGAACTAGCAGGCGAGCAGTACTTC.

The chain employs TRBV6-4 and TRBJ2-1, with TRBD1 matching 9 bases. V dropped 10 bases and J dropped 0; count of bases not matched to a gene: 19. The CDR3 is made up of 19 amino acids. Germline V gene data show CDR1 as MRHNA and CDR2 as SNTAGT. Written as DNA, the CDR3 is TGTGCCATCGAACCCCACCGGGACAGGGAAAGGAGCTCCTACAATGAGCAGTTCTTC. This sequence encodes CAIEPHRDRERSSYNEQFF.

The chain links TRBV7-7 to TRBJ2-1; 10 bases align to TRBD2. This CDR3 contains 15 residues. After removal of 5 bases from V and 7 bases from J, the junction contained 8 bases not matched to a gene. Germline CDR1 and CDR2: SSHAT and FNYEAQ (reference sequence). CDR3 in amino acids: CASSSLAGGRNEQFF. The CDR3 DNA sequence: TGTGCCAGCAGCAGCTTAGCGGGGGGTAGGAATGAGCAGTTCTTC. The complete variable domain, with remaining parts taken from reference TRBV7-7 and TRBJ2-1, reads GAGVSQSPRYKVTKRGQDVTLRCDPISSHATLYWYQQALGQGPEFLTYFNYEAQPDKSGLPSDRFSAERPEGSISTLTIQRTEQRDSAMYRCASSSLAGGRNEQFFGPGTRLTVL.

This clonotype was picked up a small number of times. The chain carries TRBV12-3 or TRBV12-4 and TRBJ1-6, with D uncertain. The CDR3 contains 12 residues. The V end lost 3 bases, the J end lost 13 bases, and 10 bases lay between the germline ends. CDR3 sequence (DNA): TGTGCCAGCAGTTTCGGATCCCAGCCCCTCCACTTT. Residues: CASSFGSQPLHF.

About this clonotype itself: A much bigger clone sits one base away, suggesting this may be a read error. V gene TRBV25-1 combines with J gene TRBJ1-2; D gene ambiguous. Trimming shortened V by 3 bases and J by 4 bases, and 6 bases separated the two germline ends. Germline CDR1 reads MGHDK; CDR2 reads SYGVNS. The CDR3 totals 12 residues. The CDR3 region is CASSEWGYGYTF. The CDR3 DNA sequence: TGTGCCAGCAGTGAGTGGGGCTATGGCTACACCTTC.

The sample holds a few counts of this clonotype. The chain employs TRBV7-2 and TRBJ2-1; no clear D gene. The CDR3 loop spans 14 amino acids. V was cut by 3 bases and J by 5 bases, with 11 bases left in between. The germline CDR1 and CDR2 sequences are SGHTA and FQGNSA. CDR3 amino acids: CASSLVSSHNEQFF. The CDR3 region has the DNA TGTGCCAGCAGCTTGGTTTCTTCCCACAATGAGCAGTTCTTC.